This TCR beta chain is from a study of blood T cell repertoires in COVID-19 (dated by TCRdb to between 2020 and 2021). A note on the overall study: Samples covering the acute and convalescent phases of COVID-19 were provided by collaborators in the United States, Italy and Spain. The material from the prospective study consisted of cDNA or gDNA derived from T cells, B-cell-depleted T cells, or PBMCs. Subjects who had been exposed to COVID-19, were actively infected with it, or had recovered from it provided the deeply sampled blood TCRbeta repertoires that made up the dataset. The repertoires were released in a freely available public database meant as a resource for research on the immune response to SARS-CoV-2. The samples were drawn from the first 160 participants of the ongoing ImmuneRACE study and from some 1,300 subjects provided by 6 global collaborators. The sample metadata nearly always contained a de-identified subject ID, COVID-19 status, age in years and sex. Where available, HLA class I and class II types were taken from metadata supplied by the sample provider and were not determined by assay-based typing. The research as a whole found: The amount of clinical and demographic metadata varied by source and participant and was provided uncurated.

The CDR3 runs 13 amino acids, cysteine and phenylalanine included. The only DNA kept is the CDR3, 39 bases in frame from the first base. V lost 3 bases and J lost 8 bases, and the count of bases not matched to a germline gene is 6. The germline V gene yields MNHEY for CDR1 and SVGAGI for CDR2. TCRbeta CDR3 regions were amplified from genomic DNA by means of the immunoSEQ Assay, a bias-controlled multiplex PCR. The paper's processing steps were these. Nucleated cell counts per sample were estimated from amplification of reference gene primers within the assay. Sequence reads were collapsed and filtered to measure the absolute abundance of every unique TCRbeta CDR3 rearrangement. Productive Simpson clonality was computed per sample as the square root of Simpson's diversity index over productive rearrangements. This immuneACCESS table, as held by TCRdb, lists in-frame sequences with V and J called but not all clones. Of the missing ones, under half trace to an unresolved V gene in checked studies; the others have no known cause. V, J and clone size reflect that table, while D and trimming were determined from the DNA. The sample contains 250,000 to 300,000 clones, about nine tenths of them found a single time. The ten largest clones add up to 0.95% to 1.3% of the sample.

Participants in the prospective study were enrolled through a virtual design, were aged roughly 18 to 90 years, and lived in some 24 United States geographic areas. In the prospective study, participants were assigned to cohorts based on the clinical history participants reported in a screening survey and a study questionnaire. ImmuneRACE Cohort 3 recovered participants were defined by two consecutive negative NP/OP PCR tests, healthcare professional clearance, or symptom resolution. In the prospective study, mobile phlebotomists collected whole blood, serum and a nasopharyngeal or oropharyngeal swab from each participant. Over a roughly 2-month period, participants in the prospective study had the option of providing additional blood draws and questionnaires. Before DNA extraction, prospective study blood samples were shipped either frozen or at room temperature. Note on this clone: Its antigen is currently not known. One base away there is no much larger clone; base qualities are not given.

Input material: PBMCs or T cells enriched from blood (not recorded which). This sequence was found in a woman in her twenties or thirties who had recovered from COVID-19. The rearrangement joined TRBV6-5 to TRBJ1-2; 7 bases in between match TRBD1. The CDR3 region has the sequence CASSYVGGQGYTF. DNA sequence: TGTGCCAGCAGTTATGTAGGGGGCCAAGGCTACACCTTC.